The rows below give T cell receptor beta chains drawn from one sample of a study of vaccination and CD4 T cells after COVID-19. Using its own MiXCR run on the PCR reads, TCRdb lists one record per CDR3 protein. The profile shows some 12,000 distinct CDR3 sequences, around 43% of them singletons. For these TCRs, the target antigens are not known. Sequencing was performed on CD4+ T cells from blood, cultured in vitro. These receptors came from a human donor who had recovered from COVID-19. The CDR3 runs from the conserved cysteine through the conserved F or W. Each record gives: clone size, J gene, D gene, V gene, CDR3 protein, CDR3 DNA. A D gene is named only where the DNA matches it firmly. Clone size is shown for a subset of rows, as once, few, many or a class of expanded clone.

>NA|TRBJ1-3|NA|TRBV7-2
CASSFGPYGNTIYF
TGTGCCAGCAGCTTCGGACCGTATGGGAACACCATATATTTT
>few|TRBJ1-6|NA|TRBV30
CAWSEGFNNSPLHF
TGTGCCTGGAGTGAGGGTTTCAATAATTCACCCCTCCACTTT
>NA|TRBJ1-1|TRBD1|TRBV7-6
CASSLALRTGRGTEAFF
TGTGCCAGCAGCTTAGCCCTACGGACAGGGCGAGGCACTGAAGCTTTCTTT
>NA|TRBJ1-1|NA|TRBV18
CASSPRTCDTEAFF
TGTGCCAGCTCACCACGGACATGTGACACTGAAGCTTTCTTT
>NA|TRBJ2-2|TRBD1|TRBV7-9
CASSSGQGRNTEELFF
TGTGCCAGCAGCTCGGGACAGGGGAGGAACACCGAGGAGCTGTTTTTT
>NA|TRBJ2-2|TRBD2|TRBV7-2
CASSSRGLAGGNGELFF
TGTGCCAGCAGCTCCCGGGGACTAGCGGGGGGAAACGGGGAGCTGTTTTTT
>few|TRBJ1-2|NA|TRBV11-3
CASSLGANYGYTF
TGTGCCAGCAGCTTAGGGGCTAACTATGGCTACACCTTC
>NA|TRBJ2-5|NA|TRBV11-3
CASSLTPGPQYF
TGTGCCAGCAGCTTAACCCCCGGCCCCCAGTACTTC
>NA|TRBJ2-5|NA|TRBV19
CASSLKGPLGETQYF
TGTGCCAGTAGTCTGAAGGGACCGTTAGGGGAGACCCAGTACTTC
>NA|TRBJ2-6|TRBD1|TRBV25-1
CASSRQGSGANVLTF
TGTGCCAGCAGTCGACAGGGATCTGGGGCCAACGTCCTGACTTTC
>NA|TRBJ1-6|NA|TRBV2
CASSPFGSSYNSPLHF
TGTGCCAGCAGCCCCTTCGGCAGCTCCTATAATTCACCCCTCCACTTT
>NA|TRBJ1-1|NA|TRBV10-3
CAISESWNMNTEAFF
TGTGCCATCAGTGAGTCGTGGAACATGAACACTGAAGCTTTCTTT
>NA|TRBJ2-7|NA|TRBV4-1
CASTNQTSMYLCASSRTGGREQYF
NA
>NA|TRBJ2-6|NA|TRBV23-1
CASSRTEMTF
TGCGCCAGCAGCCGGACCGAGATGACTTTC
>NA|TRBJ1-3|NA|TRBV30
CAWSVDGNTIYF
TGTGCTTGGAGTGTAGATGGAAACACCATATATTTT